This TCR beta chain was recovered during a study of shared clonotypes between healthy human individuals. As regards this clone: A single base separates this from a much larger clone, so it may be a read error. Because the CDR3 is missing its conserved closing phenylalanine or tryptophan, this is likely a read error.

V was clipped by 8 bases and J by 0 bases, with 14 bases between them. CDR3 size: 14 residues. Germline CDR1 MDHEN, CDR2 SYDVKM. Libraries were prepared by immunoSEQ multiplex PCR; TCRdb keeps only in-frame clonotypes and omits some of them. The table shows about 1.1 million clones, with 70% to 80% occurring only once. V and J are TRBV28 and TRBJ2-7, with D perhaps given as TRBD1 or TRBD2 (6 bases each). The sequencing sample was made of memory CD4+ T cells from PBMCs. Documented subset: CD45RA-negative fraction. This receptor was taken from a young man in good health. Some clones in this sample may be carry-over from other donors' samples. CDR3 in DNA: TGTGCCAGCCGCGGAAGGGGGGCCTCCTACGAGCAGTACTCC. Its protein is CASRGRGASYEQYS.